Below, 32 T cell receptor beta chains from the same sample are listed, as sequenced in a study of shared clonotypes between healthy human individuals. Some clones are missing from TCRdb's copy, which holds only in-frame ones; the method was immunoSEQ multiplex PCR. The repertoire has about a million clones, 60% to 85% of them found once; the top ten carry roughly 0.9%. Sequenced: memory CD4+ T cells from PBMCs. Stated subset: CD45RA-negative fraction. The receptors come from a man aged 18 to 30 in good health. Some clones in this sample may be carry-over from other donors' samples.

CDR3 in amino acids: CASRGTREETQYF. The CDR3 bases are TGCGCCAGCAGAGGGACACGCGAAGAGACCCAGTACTTC. The genes are TRBV5-1 and TRBJ2-5; tentatively, D is TRBD1 (6 bases). V lost 5 bases, J lost 3 bases, and 11 bases lay in between. Germline CDR1 and CDR2: SGHRS and YFSETQ. The CDR3 totals 13 residues.

This clone was counted a single time. The chain employs TRBV28 and TRBJ2-7; tentatively, D is TRBD1 (5 bases). In germline, CDR1 is MDHEN, CDR2 SYDVKM. CDR3 size: 13 residues. V lost 7 bases and J 1 base, leaving 11 bases between the germline ends. The CDR3 region has the DNA TGTGCCAGCAAGAAAGCAGGGTCCTACGAGCAGTACTTC. Its translation: CASKKAGSYEQYF.

On this clone: Distinct nucleotide sequences in the sample also encode this CDR3. This chain connects TRBV4-1 to TRBJ2-1, with TRBD2 as a possible D gene (6 bases). Germline loops: CDR1 MGHRA, CDR2 YSYEKL. V lost 1 base and J lost 0, with 10 bases in between. This CDR3 comprises 16 residues. CDR3: CASSQGTGVSYNEQFF. CDR3 bases: TGCGCCAGCAGCCAAGGAACGGGAGTCTCCTACAATGAGCAGTTCTTC.

The chain links TRBV7-8 to TRBJ1-5; 8 nucleotides line up with TRBD1. This CDR3 is 16 amino acids long. Trimming took 5 bases from V and 3 from J; bases not matched to a gene: 9. Germline CDR1 and CDR2: SGHVS and FQNEAQ. This CDR3 reads CASSPTRTGNNQPQHF. CDR3 nucleotide sequence: TGTGCCAGCAGCCCGACGAGGACAGGGAACAATCAGCCCCAGCATTTT.

The V and J genes are TRBV7-3 and TRBJ2-3; TRBD2 agrees at 14 bases. There are 16 residues in the CDR3. Germline V gene data show CDR1 as SGHTA and CDR2 as FQGTGA. V trimming: 3 bases; J trimming: 5 bases; junction bases outside the gene matches: 4. In DNA, the CDR3 is TGTGCCAGCAGCTTTACCGGGACTAGCGGGAGAGATACGCAGTATTTT. As protein: CASSFTGTSGRDTQYF.

The chain joins TRBV5-1 to TRBJ2-7, with D perhaps matching TRBD2 (11 bases). Germline V gives CDR1 SGHRS, CDR2 YFSETQ. Trimming pared 2 bases from V and 1 base from J, leaving 28 bases between. This CDR3 is 20 amino acids long. The chain's CDR3 is CASSLDRGRRLAGLSYEQYF. The CDR3 bases are TGCGCCAGCAGCTTAGACAGGGGGCGAAGACTAGCGGGGCTGTCCTACGAGCAGTACTTC.

The rearrangement links TRBV5-8 to TRBJ2-2; 10 nucleotides align to TRBD2. J gave up 5 bases and V 2 bases, and 18 bases lay outside the gene matches. The CDR3 spans 20 residues. Germline V CDR1 and CDR2: SGHTS, YDEGEE. In nucleotides, the CDR3 is TGTGCCAGCAGCTTACGACAGGGGAGAGCGGGAGGGCCGAGGACCGGGGAGCTGTTTTTT. Translating gives CASSLRQGRAGGPRTGELFF. The full variable domain, its missing parts supplied by reference TRBV5-8 and TRBJ2-2, is EAGVTQSPTHLIKTRGQQATLRCSPISGHTSVYWYQQALGLGLQFLLWYDEGEERNRGNFPPRFSGRQFPNYSSELNVNALELEDSALYLCASSLRQGRAGGPRTGELFFGEGSRLTVL.

CDR3 residues: CASSEAPGGDTQYF. CDR3 bases: TGTGCCAGCAGTGAAGCGCCAGGGGGAGATACGCAGTATTTT. This chain uses TRBV6-1 with TRBJ2-3; 7 bases match TRBD1. In germline, CDR1 is MNHNS, CDR2 SASEGT. Losses at the gene ends were 0 bases for V and 5 bases for J; bases not matched to a gene: 2. The CDR3 runs 14 residues.

The table lists this clone with a few counts. The chain carries TRBV12-2 and TRBJ2-1; the DNA was not used to check the table's D call, TRBD2. TRBV12-2 is given as a pseudogene. This CDR3 region has 13 residues. The CDR3 reads CASSERERSEQFF. Written as DNA, the CDR3 is TGTGCAAGTAGCGAGCGGGAGAGGAGTGAGCAGTTCTTC.

The chain employs TRBV6-5 and TRBJ2-7; the D is unclear. Deletions cut 0 bases from V and 0 bases from J, with 9 bases between. CDR1 and CDR2 (germline): MNHEY, SVGAGI. CDR3 length: 15 residues. CDR3 sequence (DNA): TGTGCCAGCAGTTACTCCCCGTCGAGCTCCTACGAGCAGTACTTC. Protein: CASSYSPSSSYEQYF.

This chain's CDR3 is CASSLGPGTVFYEQYF. DNA of the CDR3: TGCGCCAGCAGCTTGGGCCCCGGGACAGTATTCTACGAGCAGTACTTC. J is TRBJ2-7 and V is TRBV5-1; the match to TRBD1 covers 7 bases. The CDR3 has 16 amino acids. CDR1 is SGHRS, CDR2 YFSETQ, per germline. V was clipped by 0 bases and J by 3 bases; unmatched bases: 9.

The V call is TRBV6-5, the J call TRBJ1-2; 7 nucleotides align to TRBD1. CDR3 length: 13 residues. Germline V gene sequence: CDR1 MNHEY, CDR2 SVGAGI. Trimming at V came to 6 bases and at J to 5 bases, leaving 6 bases not matched to a gene. CDR3 DNA sequence: TGTGCCAGCAGAACCGGGACAGTTTATGGCTACACCTTC. This gives the protein CASRTGTVYGYTF.

The chain combines TRBV5-1 with TRBJ2-7, with a possible D match to TRBD2 (6 bases). The CDR3 covers 15 residues. V gave up 4 bases and J gave up 3 bases, with 17 bases separating them. Per the germline V gene, CDR1 is SGHRS and CDR2 is YFSETQ. DNA of the CDR3: TGCGCCAGCAGCCAAGGGGCAGGGACTTACTACGAGCAGTACTTC. Its protein product is CASSQGAGTYYEQYF.

The chain carries TRBV2 and TRBJ2-5; D unclear. Trimming stripped 2 bases from V and 2 bases from J, with 9 bases between. The germline CDR1 and CDR2 sequences are SNHLY and FYNNEI. This CDR3 contains 14 residues. The CDR3 nucleotides read TGTGCCAGCAGTGAAAGGCGGAGACAAGAGACCCAGTACTTC. Amino acid sequence: CASSERRRQETQYF.

V is TRBV18 and J is TRBJ1-1; no clear D gene. The germline CDR1 and CDR2 sequences are KGHSH and LQKENI. CDR3 length: 12 residues. V shed 5 bases and J shed 4 bases, with 8 bases lying between them. The CDR3 bases are TGTGCCAGCTCAATTTCGGGCACTGAAGCTTTCTTT. It yields the protein CASSISGTEAFF.

V is TRBV7-6 and J is TRBJ2-7; 9 positions agree with TRBD1. Germline V gene data show CDR1 as SGHVS and CDR2 as FNYEAQ. V was pared by 5 bases and J by 4 bases, with 6 bases of the junction left unmatched. The CDR3 is made up of 14 amino acids. Here the CDR3 reads CASSVQGAGYEQYF. The CDR3 DNA follows: TGTGCCAGCAGCGTACAGGGGGCGGGATACGAGCAGTACTTC.

Written as DNA, the CDR3 is TGTGCCAGCAGTTTAAAGGAGAAGCAGTACTTC. Protein: CASSLKEKQYF. This chain connects TRBV28 to TRBJ2-7; D remains unclear. V shed 2 bases and J shed 8 bases, with 7 bases lying between them. CDR1 is MDHEN, CDR2 SYDVKM, per germline. This CDR3 is built from 11 residues.

This sequence joins TRBV5-5 and TRBJ2-7, with D perhaps matching TRBD1 (6 bases). The germline V gene encodes CDR1 SGHKS and CDR2 YYEKEE (reference sequence). V lost 4 bases and J 4 bases, leaving 18 bases between the germline ends. This CDR3 region has 15 residues. The CDR3 DNA is TGTGCCAGCAGCATACAGGGATCAGGACAATACGAGCAGTACTTC. This codes for CASSIQGSGQYEQYF.

The chain has TRBV30 and TRBJ1-5; D gene uncertain. Trimming took 1 base from V and 7 from J, leaving 14 bases between them. CDR3 length equals 14 residues. Per the germline V gene, CDR1 is GTSNPN and CDR2 is SVGIG (reference sequence). CDR3 residues: CAWSESNMNQPQHF. In nucleotides, the CDR3 is TGTGCCTGGAGTGAGTCCAATATGAACCAGCCCCAGCATTTT.

The V call is TRBV5-4, the J call TRBJ1-2, with D unresolved. Germline CDR1 reads SGHNT; CDR2 reads YYREEE (reference sequence). The CDR3 consists of 15 residues. Trimming took off 0 bases at V and 1 base at J, with 10 bases between the two ends. CDR3 bases: TGTGCCAGCAGCTTGGAGGGATACATTAACTATGGCTACACCTTC. Protein sequence: CASSLEGYINYGYTF. Using reference TRBV5-4 and TRBJ1-2 for the parts outside the CDR3, the full variable domain is ETGVTQSPTHLIKTRGQQVTLRCSSQSGHNTVSWYQQALGQGPQFIFQYYREEENGRGNFPPRFSGLQFPNYSSELNVNALELDDSALYLCASSLEGYINYGYTFGSGTRLTVV.

The J gene is TRBJ2-7, the V gene TRBV5-1; D is perhaps TRBD2 (5 bases). The CDR3 spans 13 residues. With 2 bases removed from V and 2 bases from J, the gap between germline ends came to 8 bases. The germline gives CDR1 SGHRS, CDR2 YFSETQ. CDR3 amino acids: CASSFTGTYEQYF. The CDR3 DNA sequence: TGCGCCAGCAGCTTTACGGGGACCTACGAGCAGTACTTC.

This clone was observed a single time. The chain uses TRBV27 and TRBJ2-5; weak D call: TRBD1 (6 bases). This CDR3 has 13 residues. Per the germline V gene, CDR1 is MNHEY and CDR2 is SMNVEV (reference sequence). The V and J ends lost 6 bases and 4 bases respectively, with 12 bases between them. The CDR3 DNA sequence: TGTGCCAGCAGAAACAGGGTTGGAGAGACCCAGTACTTC. Translating gives CASRNRVGETQYF.

This chain links TRBV10-3 with TRBJ2-3; 8 bases agree with TRBD1. The CDR3 sequence is 15 residues long. V lost 8 bases to trimming and J lost 2 bases; unmatched junction nucleotides: 9. CDR1 ENHRY and CDR2 SYGVKD come from the germline V gene. The CDR3 spells CAIRKDREDTDTQYF. The CDR3 nucleotides read TGTGCCATCCGAAAGGACAGGGAGGACACAGATACGCAGTATTTT.

In DNA form, the CDR3 reads TGTGCTAGTGGTTTCTTGCCCCTAGAACTAGCGGGAGGATTAAGTAGCTCCTACAATGAGCAGTTCTTC. Its translation is CASGFLPLELAGGLSSSYNEQFF. This chain connects TRBV12-5 to TRBJ2-1; 12 nucleotides match TRBD2. Germline V CDR1 and CDR2: LGHNT, FRNRAP. The V and J ends lost 3 bases and 0 bases, in that order; junction bases with no gene match: 21. CDR3 length: 23 amino acids.

This chain joins TRBV14 and TRBJ2-5; 7 nucleotides line up with TRBD2. Germline loops: CDR1 SGHDN, CDR2 FVKESK. CDR3 length: 16 amino acids. Trimming took 3 bases from V and 4 from J; bases not matched to a gene: 11. CDR3 sequence: CASSQAFTGGSETQYF. As DNA, the CDR3 is TGTGCCAGCAGCCAGGCTTTCACGGGAGGATCAGAGACCCAGTACTTC.

In its sample, this clone was seen many times. This chain links TRBV5-1 with TRBJ2-2; 11 positions agree with TRBD2. CDR1 SGHRS and CDR2 YFSETQ come from the germline V gene. The trim removed 4 bases at V and 1 base at J, leaving 3 bases unmatched. This CDR3 contains 16 residues. The CDR3 loop reads CASSPLAGGNTGELFF. The CDR3 DNA reads as TGCGCCAGCAGCCCCCTAGCGGGAGGGAACACCGGGGAGCTGTTTTTT.

The chain combines TRBV5-6 with TRBJ2-5; the D gene could be TRBD1 or TRBD2 (5 bases each). The J call may not be correct, given that the DNA end is closer to TRBJ2-7. CDR1 is SGHDT and CDR2 is YYEEEE in the germline V gene. CDR3 length equals 15 residues. The CDR3: CASSRSGTATYEQYF. In nucleotides, the CDR3 is TGTGCCAGCAGCCGAAGTGGGACGGCAACCTACGAGCAGTACTTC.

The chain has TRBV6-5 and TRBJ1-6; no definite D call. Germline V gene sequence: CDR1 MNHEY, CDR2 SVGAGI. Trimming took 4 bases from V and 10 from J, leaving 11 bases between them. The CDR3 length is 13 residues. CDR3 protein: CASSWTTQSPLHF. The CDR3, as DNA: TGTGCCAGCAGTTGGACCACCCAGTCACCCCTCCACTTT.

This chain connects TRBV5-5 to TRBJ1-5; D perhaps matches TRBD1 (5 bases). Germline lookup yields CDR1 SGHKS and CDR2 YYEKEE (reference sequence). Trimming removed 4 bases at V and 5 bases at J, with 22 bases between. The CDR3 spans 17 residues. CDR3 amino acids: CASSPGLGGGHDQPQHF. CDR3 bases: TGTGCCAGCAGCCCGGGACTTGGTGGCGGCCATGATCAGCCCCAGCATTTT. The full variable domain, in which reference TRBV5-5 and TRBJ1-5 provide the parts outside the CDR3, is DAGVTQSPTHLIKTRGQQVTLRCSPISGHKSVSWYQQVLGQGPQFIFQYYEKEERGRGNFPDRFSARQFPNYSSELNVNALLLGDSALYLCASSPGLGGGHDQPQHFGDGTRLSIL.

This chain uses TRBV7-3 with TRBJ2-3; no clear D gene. CDR3 length: 14 amino acids. Trimming cost V 5 bases and J 4 bases, with 13 bases left between them. Germline V gives CDR1 SGHTA, CDR2 FQGTGA. The CDR3 nucleotides are TGTGCCAGCAGCCAATCCTCGCCCCCAGATACGCAGTATTTT. The encoded protein is CASSQSSPPDTQYF.

V usage is TRBV16 and J usage is TRBJ1-5, with 7 bases aligning to TRBD1. CDR1 and CDR2 from the germline V gene are KGHSY and FQNENV. Trimming at V came to 4 bases and at J to 3 bases, leaving 6 bases not matched to a gene. The CDR3 is made up of 15 amino acids. CDR3 residues: CASSLRGQPNQPQHF. CDR3 DNA sequence: TGTGCCAGCAGCCTACGGGGACAGCCCAATCAGCCCCAGCATTTT.

This sequence joins TRBV18 and TRBJ1-1; D not resolved. CDR1 and CDR2 from the germline V gene are KGHSH and LQKENI. V lost 7 bases and J 4 bases, leaving 13 bases between the germline ends. This CDR3 spans 13 amino acids. CDR3 region: CASWGILSTEAFF. The CDR3 DNA follows: TGTGCCAGCTGGGGAATACTAAGCACTGAAGCTTTCTTT.